This entry concerns a single T cell receptor (beta chain). This specimen comes from a study of cytomegalovirus exposure and HLA in healthy donors. The study ran its PCR with 60 Vbeta and 13 Jbeta primers. The table came from immunoSEQ multiplex PCR; TCRdb's copy has only in-frame clones and leaves some out. The sample shows around 100,000 clones, approximately 70% of them seen only once. CDR3 length: 16 residues. Germline lookup yields CDR1 MNHNS and CDR2 SASEGT. Trimming took off 2 bases at V and 1 base at J, with 14 bases between the two ends. V gene TRBV6-1 combines with J gene TRBJ1-2, with D perhaps matching TRBD1 (6 bases). The TCR originated in a young man in good health and CMV-seropositive. The sample comprised PBMCs. CDR3 amino acids: CASSEWIQGSNYGYTF. DNA of the CDR3: TGTGCCAGCAGTGAATGGATACAGGGTAGTAACTATGGCTACACCTTC.